Detailed here is one T cell receptor (beta chain). Its antigen is unidentified. The sample originates from a study of blood T cells in healthy people across ages. Overall study results and limits: Whereas aged donors had fewer naive CD4+ cells, long-lived donors had more of them and higher diversity. Roughly linearly, TCR beta diversity per million T cells fell as age increased. Researchers judged that diversity estimates from one million T cells fell short of true values.

With 4 bases removed from V and 3 bases from J, the gap between germline ends came to 10 bases. The CDR3 loop spans 13 amino acids. In germline, CDR1 is MDHEN, CDR2 SYDVKM. PCR was performed a second time for about 6 to 12 cycles using a sample-barcoded 5' primer and a J-beta primer mix. TCRdb called the 5' RACE reads again in MiXCR, with one record for every CDR3 protein. The sample includes approximately 880,000 distinct CDR3 sequences, around 49% of them seen just once. The people who gave samples were healthy Caucasians from Russia, aged roughly 6 to 100. This sequence originates from a man aged 25-40 years in good health. Sequenced material: blood. V is TRBV28 and J is TRBJ2-7; D gene unclear. This CDR3 is CASSSPNFYEQYF. The CDR3 nucleotides read TGTGCCAGCAGTTCCCCTAATTTCTACGAGCAGTACTTC.